Detailed here is one TCR beta chain. As yet, its antigen is unknown. The sample belongs to a study of blood T cells in healthy people across ages. Study-wide points: As age increased, TCR beta diversity per million T cells fell in a roughly linear fashion. It was the long-lived donors that had more naive CD4+ cells and higher diversity than aged donors.

The CDR3 spans 11 residues. Trimming stripped 4 bases from V and 6 bases from J, with 6 bases between. Per germline, CDR1 DFQATT and CDR2 SNEGSKA (reference sequence). For every donor, a draw yielded 7.5 to 10 milliliters of peripheral blood. Then a second PCR, running roughly 7 to 11 cycles, was carried out with a sample-barcoded 5' primer and a J-beta primer mix. TCRdb reprocessed the 5' RACE reads with MiXCR, giving one entry per CDR3 protein. The sample shows 650,000 to 1,000,000 distinct CDR3 sequences, around 50% of them seen only once. V usage is TRBV20-1 and J usage is TRBJ1-4; no clear D. Sequenced material: blood. This TCR was sampled from an elderly man in good health. The CDR3 DNA sequence: TGCAGTGCTATGGGAGATGAAAAACTGTTTTTT. Protein sequence: CSAMGDEKLFF.